This T cell receptor (beta chain) was captured in a study of T-cell memory formation after mild COVID-19. On the study more broadly: TCR clusters showed largely donor specificity.

Barcoded TCR alpha and TCR beta cDNA libraries with UMIs came from 5'RACE using constant-segment primers. TCRdb passed the 5' RACE reads through MiXCR, listing each CDR3 protein once. The sample has a few hundred thousand distinct CDR3 sequences; about 17% are singletons. Trimming pared 1 base from V and 5 bases from J, leaving 14 bases between. The length of the CDR3 is 15 residues. Looked up from germline, CDR1 is MNHEY and CDR2 is SVGAGI. This clonotype was seen many times. Material for sequencing was PBMCs or a T cell subset sorted from them (not recorded which). This sequence originates from a man between 18 and 35 years old who had mild COVID-19 (a few samples of this study predate the infection). Cell type and time point are not known. The chain employs TRBV6-5 and TRBJ1-1; D gene unclear. CDR3 protein: CASSYWDLKGTEAFF. The CDR3 coding sequence is TGTGCCAGCAGTTACTGGGATCTAAAAGGGACTGAAGCTTTCTTT.